The 8 T cell receptor beta chains below all came from one sample that was sequenced in a study of blood T cell repertoires in COVID-19. Libraries were prepared by immunoSEQ multiplex PCR; TCRdb keeps only in-frame clonotypes and omits some of them. The data show approximately 220,000 clones, around 80% seen once. Sequenced material: peripheral blood. The receptor source for this set is a woman aged 55 to 70 who had recovered from COVID-19.

This chain joins TRBV14 and TRBJ1-2, with 7 bases fitting TRBD1. Germline V lookup: CDR1 SGHDN, CDR2 FVKESK. J lost 1 base, V lost 4 bases, and 6 bases had no gene match. This CDR3 is built from 15 residues. The CDR3 loop reads CASSLRTGFNYGYTF. CDR3 nucleotide sequence: TGTGCCAGCAGCCTAAGGACAGGTTTTAACTATGGCTACACCTTC.

The chain links TRBV29-1 to TRBJ2-3; 11 bases match TRBD1. The length of the CDR3 is 13 residues. Germline V lookup: CDR1 SQVTM, CDR2 ANQGSEA. With 7 bases clipped from V and 6 bases from J, the junction kept 6 bases outside the gene matches. As DNA, the CDR3 is TGCAGCGCAAGCGGACAGGGGGCGGATACGCAGTATTTT. Residues: CSASGQGADTQYF.

The V and J genes are TRBV7-2 and TRBJ2-3, with 9 bases aligning to TRBD2. V shed 1 base, J shed 3 bases, and the junction held 5 bases outside the gene matches. In germline, CDR1 is SGHTA, CDR2 FQGNSA. The CDR3 is made up of 16 amino acids. The CDR3 bases are TGTGCCAGCAGCTTAGTATGGCGGGGGGGAACAGATACGCAGTATTTT. Its protein product is CASSLVWRGGTDTQYF.

The V gene is TRBV12-3 or TRBV12-4, the J gene TRBJ1-1; D call uncertain. Trimming took off 4 bases at V and 9 bases at J, with 15 bases between the two ends. There are 13 residues in the CDR3. The DNA for the CDR3 is TGTGCCAGCAGTTCCCTACTGCGTTTACAAGCTTTCTTT. It specifies CASSSLLRLQAFF.

The chain links TRBV30 to TRBJ1-5, with a weak D call TRBD1 (5 bases). The CDR3 extends over 15 amino acids. Trimming left V 1 base short and J 1 base short, with 11 bases between. Germline V gene data show CDR1 as GTSNPN and CDR2 as SVGIG (reference sequence). The CDR3 DNA reads TGTGCCTGGAGTGAAGGGGCAGGGAGCAATCAGCCCCAGCATTTT. Encoded protein: CAWSEGAGSNQPQHF.

The V gene is TRBV27, the J gene TRBJ2-5; the D gene is possibly TRBD2 (5 bases). V lost 3 bases, J lost 2 bases, and 10 bases lay in between. The CDR3 runs to 14 residues. The germline V gene encodes CDR1 MNHEY and CDR2 SMNVEV (reference sequence). Here the CDR3 reads CASSLGGSQETQYF. CDR3 nucleotide sequence: TGTGCCAGCAGTTTGGGCGGGTCACAAGAGACCCAGTACTTC.

The chain has TRBV19 and TRBJ1-2, with a possible D match to TRBD1 (5 bases). The ends were cut back, 2 bases at V and 6 bases at J, with 7 bases in the middle. There are 12 residues in the CDR3. Germline V gene sequence: CDR1 LNHDA, CDR2 SQIVND (reference sequence). The CDR3: CASSIQGNGYTF. The CDR3 coding sequence is TGTGCCAGTAGTATACAGGGTAATGGCTACACCTTC.

The gene calls are TRBV7-9 and TRBJ1-2, with D hard to call. Per germline, CDR1 SEHNR and CDR2 FQNEAQ (reference sequence). The germline V and J ends were trimmed by 5 bases and 4 bases, with 14 bases remaining between them. The CDR3 sequence is 14 residues long. The CDR3 DNA follows: TGTGCCAGCAGCCCATCCGGGAACTTCTATGGCTACACCTTC. It encodes CASSPSGNFYGYTF. Full variable domain (rest looked up from reference TRBV7-9 and TRBJ1-2): DTGVSQNPRHKITKRGQNVTFRCDPISEHNRLYWYRQTLGQGPEFLTYFQNEAQLEKSRLLSDRFSAERPKGSFSTLEIQRTEQGDSAMYLCASSPSGNFYGYTFGSGTRLTVV.